The clone carrying this T cell receptor beta chain has a handful of counts. The germline V gene has CDR1 SGHTA and CDR2 FQGNSA. This CDR3 comprises 15 residues. Trimming shortened V by 1 base and J by 3 bases, and 9 bases separated the two germline ends. This entry comes from a study of T-cell memory formation after mild COVID-19. 5'RACE primed at constant segments yielded TCR alpha and TCR beta cDNA libraries bearing sample barcodes and UMIs. MiXCR, applied by TCRdb to the 5' RACE reads, yields one record per CDR3 protein. Among 290,000 or so distinct CDR3 sequences listed, approximately 19% were seen once.

The sample consisted of PBMCs or a T cell subset sorted from them (not recorded which). V gene TRBV7-2 combines with J gene TRBJ1-4; unclear D gene. The TCR originated in a man aged 18-30 years who had mild COVID-19 (a few samples of this study predate the infection). Cell type and time point are not known. The DNA for the CDR3 is TGTGCCAGCAGCTTAGTGGGGTCATCTAATGAAAAACTGTTTTTT. As protein: CASSLVGSSNEKLFF.